Following are 16 T cell receptor beta chains from one sample sequenced in a study of T cells in Graves' hyperthyroidism and ophthalmopathy. Authors of the study amplified TCR beta CDR3 regions from RNA transcripts. During a first-round RT-PCR of the TCR CDR3, the HTBI primer set was used. TCRdb processed the multiplex PCR reads anew with MiXCR; each CDR3 protein has one entry. The table records 300,000 or so distinct CDR3 sequences, about 15% of them present only once. Sequenced input: blood. The receptor source for this set is a man aged 30-40 years with Graves' hyperthyroidism.

This clonotype was seen many times. The V call is TRBV11-3, the J call TRBJ1-2; D ambiguous. Looked up from germline, CDR1 is SGHNT and CDR2 is YENEEA. The V and J ends lost 5 bases and 8 bases respectively, with 15 bases between them. The length of the CDR3 is 13 residues. The CDR3 DNA sequence: TGTGCCAGCAGCGCCCTTCGGGAAAGCGGCTACACCTTC. Protein product: CASSALRESGYTF.

The table lists this clonotype with many counts. DNA of the CDR3: TGTGCCAGCAGACCCCGCGGGGGTCTGGGCGAGCAGTACTTC. It is translated as CASRPRGGLGEQYF. The rearrangement links TRBV3-1 to TRBJ2-7, with 7 bases lining up with TRBD2. Germline-derived CDR1 and CDR2 are LGHDT and YNNKEL (reference sequence). V dropped 6 bases and J dropped 6; count of bases not matched to a gene: 11. The CDR3 has 14 residues.

This clonotype was seen repeatedly, ten times or more. This chain joins TRBV20-1 and TRBJ2-5, with D maybe TRBD2 (6 bases). Germline CDR1 reads DFQATT; CDR2 reads SNEGSKA (reference sequence). CDR3 size: 14 residues. V gave up 2 bases and J gave up 5 bases, with 15 bases separating them. The CDR3 nucleotides read TGCAGTGCTAGACGGCGGGGCCTGCAGGAGACCCAGTACTTC. Translation: CSARRRGLQETQYF.

This clonotype has more than one count but fewer than ten. The CDR3 reads CASSLFIGGTDTQYF. The CDR3 nucleotides are TGTGCCAGCAGCTTGTTTATTGGGGGAACAGATACGCAGTATTTT. The V and J genes are TRBV5-5 and TRBJ2-3; D is perhaps TRBD1 or TRBD2 (5 bases each). The length of the CDR3 is 15 residues. CDR1 and CDR2 (germline): SGHKS, YYEKEE (reference sequence). Trimming shortened V by 1 base and J by 3 bases, and 12 bases separated the two germline ends.

The chain uses TRBV29-1 and TRBJ1-1, with unresolved D. Germline CDR1 reads SQVTM; CDR2 reads ANQGSEA. The CDR3 covers 12 residues. V was trimmed by 4 bases and J by 8 bases, leaving 14 bases between them. CDR3 protein: CSVVLWTAEAFF. For the CDR3, the DNA is TGCAGCGTTGTACTTTGGACTGCGGAAGCTTTCTTT.

This clonotype has just a few counts. The rearrangement uses TRBV27 and TRBJ1-4; unclear D gene. CDR3 length: 17 residues. Germline V gives CDR1 MNHEY, CDR2 SMNVEV (reference sequence). Between the trimmed V and J ends, which lost 5 bases and 0 bases, there was a span of 16 bases. CDR3 DNA: TGTGCCAGCAGTCCGAGTACGCGGCCTGCAACTAATGAAAAACTGTTTTTT. Amino acid sequence: CASSPSTRPATNEKLFF.

The sample holds a few counts of this clonotype. The gene calls are TRBV10-3 and TRBJ1-1; the D is unclear. The CDR3 is 14 amino acids. The V gene lost 2 bases and the J gene lost 1 base, with 8 bases spanning the gap. Germline V gene data show CDR1 as ENHRY and CDR2 as SYGVKD. The DNA of the CDR3 is TGTGCCATCAGTGAGAAAGGGAGGAACACTGAAGCTTTCTTT. Amino acid sequence: CAISEKGRNTEAFF.

This clonotype was seen more than once but under ten times. This chain joins TRBV20-1 and TRBJ2-1; no reliable D call. Trimming cost V 2 bases and J 6 bases, with 14 bases left between them. Germline-derived CDR1 and CDR2 are DFQATT and SNEGSKA (reference sequence). The CDR3 is 14 residues long. The CDR3 coding sequence is TGCAGTGCTAGACCCCACGGGTTAGGCAATGAGCAGTTCTTC. This codes for CSARPHGLGNEQFF.

This clonotype was detected many times. The rearrangement links TRBV6-1 to TRBJ2-4, with 9 positions matching TRBD2. The CDR3 is 15 amino acids. The V and J ends lost 6 bases and 0 bases, in that order; junction bases with no gene match: 3. CDR1 is MNHNS, CDR2 SASEGT, per germline. The CDR3 DNA reads TGTGCCAGCAGACAACTAGCGGGAGCCAAAAACATTCAGTACTTC. It yields the protein CASRQLAGAKNIQYF.

A word on this clonotype: A read error may account for a junction end that differs from germline. The chain links TRBV6-1 to TRBJ1-2, with D possibly matching TRBD1 (5 bases). The germline gives CDR1 MNHNS, CDR2 SASEGT. CDR3 length: 13 residues. The CDR3 region has the DNA TGTGCCAGCAGTGTTACGGGGGTTGATAGTGTGGCCTTC. Translation gives CASSVTGVDSVAF.

The chain recombines TRBV5-1 with TRBJ2-7; no definite D call. The CDR3 consists of 14 residues. Trimming shortened V by 3 bases and J by 2 bases, and 12 bases separated the two germline ends. Germline-derived CDR1 and CDR2 are SGHRS and YFSETQ. The CDR3 here is CASSSTDGAYEQYF. CDR3 sequence (DNA): TGCGCCAGCAGCTCAACTGACGGAGCCTACGAGCAGTACTTC.

This clonotype showed up just a few times. The rearrangement joins TRBV30 to TRBJ2-7; D is possibly TRBD2 (6 bases). There are 13 residues in the CDR3. Trimming removed 2 bases from V and 2 bases from J, with 10 bases in between. CDR1 GTSNPN and CDR2 SVGIG come from the germline V gene (reference sequence). Written as DNA, the CDR3 is TGTGCCTGGAGTCTTACGGGGGCCTACGAGCAGTACTTC. Translated: CAWSLTGAYEQYF.

This clonotype was detected ten times or more. The chain combines TRBV10-2 with TRBJ2-5; D remains ambiguous. The CDR3 length is 14 residues. Deletions cut 2 bases from V and 1 base from J, with 8 bases between. Germline loops: CDR1 WSHSY, CDR2 SAAADI. This CDR3 reads CASSESIRQETQYF. DNA of the CDR3: TGCGCCAGCAGTGAGAGTATCCGCCAAGAGACCCAGTACTTC.

This clonotype was picked up a small number of times. The chain couples TRBV28 to TRBJ2-7; D is perhaps TRBD2 (5 bases). CDR3 length: 14 residues. The V end was cut by 5 bases, the J end by 2 bases, with 13 bases between. Germline V gene lookup returns CDR1 MDHEN and CDR2 SYDVKM. The CDR3 DNA follows: TGTGCCAGCAGTCCACTAGTCCCGCCCTACGAGCAGTACTTC. Translated, it gives CASSPLVPPYEQYF.

This clonotype occurred many times. The chain recombines TRBV3-1 with TRBJ2-1; 7 bases align to TRBD1. Germline CDR1 LGHDT, CDR2 YNNKEL (reference sequence). The CDR3 runs 16 residues. After removal of 4 bases from V and 0 bases from J, the junction contained 6 bases not matched to a gene. CDR3 coding DNA: TGTGCCAGCAGCCGGCAGGGGGATCCCTCCTACAATGAGCAGTTCTTC. Translating it yields CASSRQGDPSYNEQFF.

This clonotype came up many times. The chain is built from TRBV7-9 and TRBJ2-7; TRBD1 might be the D (6 bases). This CDR3 has 14 residues. The germline V gene encodes CDR1 SEHNR and CDR2 FQNEAQ (reference sequence). The ends were cut back, 5 bases at V and 1 base at J, with 12 bases in the middle. CDR3 nucleotides: TGTGCCAGCAGCGTTACAGGGAGATCCTACGAGCAGTACTTC. It specifies CASSVTGRSYEQYF.